The 30 T cell receptor beta chains below come from one sample, sequenced in a study of cytomegalovirus exposure and HLA in healthy donors. The PCR used 60 Vbeta and 13 Jbeta primers. The method was immunoSEQ multiplex PCR; TCRdb's version includes in-frame clones alone and lacks a portion of them. The table has about 160,000 clones, around 84% seen once; the top ten hold roughly 2.1%. The specimen was PBMCs. All receptors come from a man younger than 35 in good health and CMV-seropositive.

The gene calls are TRBV9 and TRBJ2-7; possibly TRBD2 for D (7 bases). Germline V gives CDR1 SGDLS, CDR2 YYNGEE. This CDR3 spans 14 amino acids. The ends were cut back, 5 bases at V and 5 bases at J, with 17 bases in the middle. The chain's CDR3 is CASSEGGTIDEQYF. Written as DNA, the CDR3 is TGTGCCAGCAGTGAGGGGGGGACGATCGACGAGCAGTACTTC.

This chain uses TRBV6-1 with TRBJ2-7; 14 nucleotides align to TRBD2. With 6 bases clipped from V and 7 bases from J, the junction kept 8 bases outside the gene matches. This CDR3 is built from 15 residues. CDR1 and CDR2 (germline): MNHNS, SASEGT. The CDR3 DNA follows: TGTGCCAGCAGCGGCGAGGGACTAGCGGGGGTTGAGCAGTACTTC. It specifies CASSGEGLAGVEQYF.

The rearrangement links TRBV9 to TRBJ2-1; 12 bases are a match to TRBD1. The CDR3 runs 15 residues. Germline CDR1 and CDR2: SGDLS and YYNGEE. J gave up 4 bases and V 3 bases, and 2 bases lay outside the gene matches. The CDR3 nucleotides are TGTGCCAGCAGCGGGGACAGGGGGCCTTACAATGAGCAGTTCTTC. Protein sequence: CASSGDRGPYNEQFF.

The rearrangement joins TRBV7-9 to TRBJ1-6; D is perhaps TRBD1 (6 bases). This CDR3 contains 17 residues. Germline-derived CDR1 and CDR2 are SEHNR and FQNEAQ (reference sequence). The germline V and J ends were trimmed by 5 bases and 4 bases, with 18 bases remaining between them. CDR3 sequence (DNA): TGTGCCAGCAGCAGTAGACAGGCGGGGGGATATAATTCACCCCTCCACTTT. This encodes CASSSRQAGGYNSPLHF.

This sequence joins TRBV7-8 and TRBJ1-3; no clear D. The germline V gene encodes CDR1 SGHVS and CDR2 FQNEAQ. The CDR3 has 17 residues. The V end lost 5 bases, the J end lost 1 base, and 18 bases lay between the germline ends. The CDR3 protein is CASSQGTMRISGNTIYF. CDR3 DNA sequence: TGTGCCAGCAGCCAAGGAACCATGAGGATTTCTGGAAACACCATATATTTT.

The chain links TRBV9 to TRBJ2-2; D is unresolved. The CDR3 has 14 amino acids. The germline V and J ends were trimmed by 3 bases and 5 bases, with 11 bases remaining between them. Germline V gives CDR1 SGDLS, CDR2 YYNGEE. The DNA of the CDR3 is TGTGCCAGCAGCGACAGAGATGGGACCGGGGAGCTGTTTTTT. It is translated as CASSDRDGTGELFF.

This sequence joins TRBV6-6 and TRBJ1-3; D may be TRBD1 (5 bases). The V end lost 2 bases, the J end lost 5 bases, and 13 bases lay between the germline ends. Germline V gene sequence: CDR1 MNHNY, CDR2 SVGAGI (reference sequence). The CDR3 is made up of 15 amino acids. Here the CDR3 reads CASSYDSVPRNTIYF. The CDR3, as DNA: TGTGCCAGCAGTTACGACAGCGTGCCCCGAAACACCATATATTTT.

The V and J genes are TRBV14 and TRBJ2-5; tentative D call: TRBD1 (6 bases). The J call may be mistaken, given a closer DNA end match to TRBJ2-7. The V gene's germline CDR1 is SGHDN and CDR2 FVKESK. CDR3 length: 13 residues. The CDR3 DNA follows: TGTGCCAGCAGCCTTTCAGGGGACTACGAGCAGTACTTC. Its protein product is CASSLSGDYEQYF.

The V call is TRBV5-5, the J call TRBJ1-4; D perhaps matches TRBD1 (5 bases). With 3 bases removed from V and 8 bases from J, the gap between germline ends came to 14 bases. CDR3 length equals 14 residues. Germline V gene data show CDR1 as SGHKS and CDR2 as YYEKEE (reference sequence). This CDR3 is CASSWGVPREKLFF. CDR3 nucleotides: TGTGCCAGCAGCTGGGGGGTTCCCCGGGAAAAACTGTTTTTT.

The rearrangement uses TRBV9 and TRBJ2-2, with D possibly matching TRBD2 (7 bases). Germline V gene lookup returns CDR1 SGDLS and CDR2 YYNGEE. Deletions cut 3 bases from V and 5 bases from J, with 17 bases between. CDR3 length equals 16 residues. The CDR3 sequence: CASSEAGAPGTGELFF. The CDR3 nucleotides are TGTGCCAGCAGCGAGGCGGGGGCCCCGGGTACCGGGGAGCTGTTTTTT. Combining the CDR3 with reference TRBV9 and TRBJ2-2 gives the whole variable domain DSGVTQTPKHLITATGQRVTLRCSPRSGDLSVYWYQQSLDQGLQFLIQYYNGEERAKGNILERFSAQQFPDLHSELNLSSLELGDSALYFCASSEAGAPGTGELFFGEGSRLTVL.

Only a few counts were recorded for this clone. This chain links TRBV27 with TRBJ1-1; 11 bases align to TRBD1. The germline gives CDR1 MNHEY, CDR2 SMNVEV (reference sequence). The CDR3 is 13 amino acids. The V segment lost 11 bases and the J segment 5 bases; nucleotides outside the gene matches: 7. In nucleotides, the CDR3 is TGTGCCTGCCAGGACAGGGGGCGGACTGAAGCTTTCTTT. It yields the protein CACQDRGRTEAFF.

V is TRBV27 and J is TRBJ2-3; a possible D gene is TRBD1 (6 bases). This CDR3 region has 16 residues. Trimming left V 0 bases short and J 6 bases short, with 16 bases between. From germline, CDR1 is MNHEY and CDR2 SMNVEV (reference sequence). CDR3 in DNA: TGTGCCAGCAGTTTATCGGCCAGGGGAATTTGGGATACGCAGTATTTT. As protein: CASSLSARGIWDTQYF.

The chain employs TRBV7-8 and TRBJ2-7, with a weak D call TRBD1 (5 bases). The CDR3 length is 13 residues. CDR1 and CDR2 (germline): SGHVS, FQNEAQ. The V gene lost 2 bases and the J gene lost 5 bases, with 10 bases spanning the gap. CDR3: CASSLSWTNEQYF. The CDR3 region has the DNA TGTGCCAGCAGCTTATCGTGGACAAACGAGCAGTACTTC.

The J gene is TRBJ2-1, the V gene TRBV15, with D possibly TRBD1 on 6 matching bases. The CDR3 is 20 residues long. With 0 bases removed from V and 0 bases from J, the gap between germline ends came to 21 bases. Germline V gene lookup returns CDR1 LNHNV and CDR2 YYDKDF (reference sequence). CDR3 nucleotide sequence: TGTGCCACCAGCAGAGATCAAAAGGGGGTCCGATCCAGCTCCTACAATGAGCAGTTCTTC. Translating gives CATSRDQKGVRSSSYNEQFF.

V usage is TRBV7-9 and J usage is TRBJ2-5; the D gene is possibly TRBD2 (7 bases). Germline CDR1 and CDR2: SEHNR and FQNEAQ (reference sequence). This CDR3 contains 13 residues. V lost 10 bases and J lost 4, with 16 bases in between. Here the CDR3 DNA reads TGTGCCACCGCAAAGGGAGGGGGAGAGACCCAGTACTTC. This codes for CATAKGGGETQYF.

The genes are TRBV5-6 and TRBJ1-2; possible D gene TRBD1, 5 bases. CDR3 length equals 13 residues. Deletions cut 3 bases from V and 4 bases from J, with 10 bases between. Per the germline V gene, CDR1 is SGHDT and CDR2 is YYEEEE. The CDR3 bases are TGTGCCAGCAGCTCCATCGGGGGCTATGGCTACACCTTC. It yields the protein CASSSIGGYGYTF.

The chain has TRBV9 and TRBJ1-2; 9 bases map to TRBD1. Germline CDR1 is SGDLS and CDR2 is YYNGEE. J gave up 6 bases and V 5 bases, and 5 bases lay outside the gene matches. This CDR3 has 13 amino acids. CDR3 in amino acids: CASSETGGNGYTF. For the CDR3, the DNA is TGTGCCAGCAGTGAGACAGGGGGTAATGGCTACACCTTC.

The chain is built from TRBV4-2 and TRBJ2-2; D unclear. The germline gives CDR1 LGHNA, CDR2 YNFKEQ. CDR3 length: 17 residues. V was shortened by 1 base and J by 4 bases, with 16 bases between the two germline ends. The CDR3 is CASSQAELTLGTGELFF. As DNA, the CDR3 is TGTGCCAGCAGCCAAGCTGAACTAACGTTGGGCACCGGGGAGCTGTTTTTT.

This clone was seen once. This chain connects TRBV2 to TRBJ1-1, with D perhaps TRBD1 (5 bases). The V gene lost 8 bases and the J gene lost 0 bases, with 16 bases spanning the gap. The germline V gene encodes CDR1 SNHLY and CDR2 FYNNEI. The CDR3 is 15 amino acids. CDR3 sequence reads: CASFVWAGMNTEAFF. The CDR3 DNA follows: TGTGCCAGCTTCGTATGGGCAGGGATGAACACTGAAGCTTTCTTT.

There are a few counts of this clone. The sample holds other DNA sequences that translate to the same CDR3. J is TRBJ1-1 and V is TRBV19; the match to TRBD1 covers 8 bases. This CDR3 region has 14 residues. J gave up 0 bases and V 5 bases, and 2 bases lay outside the gene matches. Per the germline V gene, CDR1 is LNHDA and CDR2 is SQIVND (reference sequence). This CDR3 is CASSPRGLNTEAFF. CDR3 nucleotide sequence: TGTGCCAGTAGTCCCAGGGGGCTGAACACTGAAGCTTTCTTT.

This chain links TRBV7-3 with TRBJ1-2; 9 bases agree with TRBD1. Trimming cost V 5 bases and J 8 bases; bases outside gene matches: 6. Germline V gives CDR1 SGHTA, CDR2 FQGTGA. There are 13 residues in the CDR3. As DNA, the CDR3 is TGTGCCAGCAGCCAAGGACAGGGGCCGGGCTACACCTTC. Translating gives CASSQGQGPGYTF.

The rearrangement uses TRBV12-5 and TRBJ2-2; D is unclear. Per the germline V gene, CDR1 is LGHNT and CDR2 is FRNRAP. The CDR3 has 12 residues. V was trimmed by 1 base and J by 7 bases, leaving 4 bases between them. The CDR3, as DNA: TGTGCTAGTGGTTTGGGAGGCGGGGAGCTGTTTTTT. This encodes CASGLGGGELFF.

About this clone: An end of the junction does not agree with germline; a read error may underlie this. The same CDR3 is also encoded by other DNA sequences in this sample. The rearrangement uses TRBV6-1 and TRBJ1-2; unclear D gene. Germline V gene lookup returns CDR1 MNHNS and CDR2 SASEGT. The length of the CDR3 is 13 residues. This CDR3 is CASSGTENYGYTF. CDR3 DNA sequence: TGCGCCAGCAGTGGAACAGAGAACTATGGCTACACCTTC.

This clone was observed a single time. The rearrangement uses TRBV7-9 and TRBJ2-7; 11 positions agree with TRBD1. The CDR3 has 15 amino acids. CDR1 is SEHNR, CDR2 FQNEAQ, per germline (reference sequence). The junction had 8 bases not matched to a gene; V was cut back by 5 bases and J by 5 bases. The CDR3 region is CASSPWTGGSHEQYF. Written as DNA, the CDR3 is TGTGCCAGCAGCCCGTGGACAGGGGGCAGCCACGAGCAGTACTTC.

The chain has TRBV30 and TRBJ1-2; TRBD1 aligns across 8 bases. With 2 bases clipped from V and 4 bases from J, the junction kept 3 bases outside the gene matches. Per the germline V gene, CDR1 is GTSNPN and CDR2 is SVGIG (reference sequence). The CDR3 sequence is 13 residues long. CDR3: CAWSKGQVYGYTF. CDR3 nucleotides: TGTGCCTGGAGTAAGGGACAGGTCTATGGCTACACCTTC.

This clone showed up just a few times. The chain recombines TRBV30 with TRBJ1-2, with 7 nucleotides matching TRBD1. Germline V gives CDR1 GTSNPN, CDR2 SVGIG (reference sequence). With V trimmed by 3 bases and J by 0 bases, 10 bases remained unmatched. The CDR3 loop spans 16 amino acids. CDR3 protein: CAWRLTTGRANYGYTF. DNA of the CDR3: TGTGCCTGGAGGCTAACGACAGGGAGAGCTAACTATGGCTACACCTTC.

The CDR3 spells CSVDGTGAGELFF. The CDR3 DNA follows: TGCAGCGTTGACGGGACAGGGGCCGGGGAGCTGTTTTTT. The chain combines TRBV29-1 with TRBJ2-2; 10 bases line up with TRBD1. The CDR3 spans 13 residues. Germline-derived CDR1 and CDR2 are SQVTM and ANQGSEA. With V trimmed by 3 bases and J by 6 bases, 1 base remained unmatched.

The chain links TRBV6-1 to TRBJ1-5; D gene ambiguous. This CDR3 has 15 amino acids. Between the trimmed V and J ends, which lost 3 bases and 0 bases, there was a span of 9 bases. CDR1 is MNHNS and CDR2 is SASEGT in the germline V gene. CDR3 sequence: CASSEGAYSNQPQHF. The CDR3 bases are TGTGCCAGCAGTGAGGGAGCTTATAGCAATCAGCCCCAGCATTTT.

The rearrangement links TRBV15 to TRBJ2-1; D call uncertain. CDR1 and CDR2 (germline): LNHNV, YYDKDF (reference sequence). V lost 0 bases, J lost 2 bases, and 11 bases lay in between. The CDR3 runs 16 residues. CDR3 protein: CATSRDVSATYNEQFF. In DNA form, the CDR3 reads TGTGCCACCAGCAGAGATGTCAGTGCAACCTACAATGAGCAGTTCTTC.

In nucleotides, the CDR3 is TGTGCCAGCAGACCAGGTCAGGGAAGTGACGAGCAGTACTTC. It codes for CASRPGQGSDEQYF. The chain is built from TRBV6-1 and TRBJ2-7; the D gene is possibly TRBD1 (5 bases). Trimming took off 6 bases at V and 5 bases at J, with 17 bases between the two ends. Germline CDR1 reads MNHNS; CDR2 reads SASEGT. The length of the CDR3 is 14 residues.